These T cell receptor beta chains were read from a single sample in a study of T cell changes during pregnancy in multiple sclerosis. Assay: immunoSEQ multiplex PCR; the TCRdb copy retains only in-frame clones and omits some. The profile covers around 34,000 clones, with about nine tenths appearing a single time and about an eighth taken by the ten largest. The source was CD8+ T cells from peripheral blood mononuclear cells, collected in the first trimester of pregnancy. The receptors were sampled from a female donor with multiple sclerosis, enrolled in a pregnancy study. Each CDR3 is given with its conserved first and last residue. A D gene is named only where the DNA matches it firmly. Some rows have no size entry. The others give once, few or many, or a class for an expanded clone.

d_gene: .
abundance: .
len: 15
v_gene: TRBV2
j_gene: TRBJ2-4
CDR3nt: TGTGCCAGCAGCGCTCTAGCCGTTTTGGAAAACATTCAGTACTTC
CDR3aa: CASSALAVLENIQYF

d_gene: .
abundance: .
len: 14
v_gene: TRBV4-2
j_gene: TRBJ1-1
CDR3nt: TGTGCCAGCAGCAACGACCGGGGGTACACTGAAGCTTTCTTT
CDR3aa: CASSNDRGYTEAFF

d_gene: TRBD1
abundance: .
len: 15
v_gene: TRBV19
j_gene: TRBJ1-4
CDR3nt: TGTGCCAGTAAACACTACAGGGGAGCTAATGAAAAACTGTTTTTT
CDR3aa: CASKHYRGANEKLFF

d_gene: .
abundance: .
len: 13
v_gene: TRBV5-6
j_gene: TRBJ2-1
CDR3nt: TGTGCCAGCAGCTTGGATCCAGGGAATGAGCAGTTCTTC
CDR3aa: CASSLDPGNEQFF

d_gene: .
abundance: once
len: 16
v_gene: TRBV23-1
j_gene: TRBJ1-1
CDR3nt: TGCGCCAGCAGTCAATCCCCAGATACAGGGAACACTGAAGCTTTCTTT
CDR3aa: CASSQSPDTGNTEAFF

d_gene: .
abundance: .
len: 15
v_gene: TRBV27
j_gene: TRBJ2-7
CDR3nt: TGTGCCAGCAGTTTATCGGGGAGTACCGTCTACGAGCAGTACTTC
CDR3aa: CASSLSGSTVYEQYF

d_gene: TRBD1
abundance: once
len: 10
v_gene: TRBV7-9
j_gene: TRBJ1-2
CDR3nt: TGTGCCAGCAGCCCAGGACAGGGGGCTTTC
CDR3aa: CASSPGQGAF

d_gene: TRBD1
abundance: .
len: 17
v_gene: TRBV5-1
j_gene: TRBJ2-1
CDR3nt: TGCGCCAGCAGCTGGGGGACAGGGGGCATTTCCTACAATGAGCAGTTCTTC
CDR3aa: CASSWGTGGISYNEQFF

d_gene: .
abundance: .
len: 13
v_gene: TRBV19
j_gene: TRBJ2-3
CDR3nt: TGTGCCAGTAGTACCGGGGACACAGATACGCAGTATTTT
CDR3aa: CASSTGDTDTQYF

d_gene: .
abundance: .
len: 14
v_gene: TRBV28
j_gene: TRBJ1-1
CDR3nt: TGTGCCAGCAGTTTATGGGGGGCGGACACTGAAGCTTTCTTT
CDR3aa: CASSLWGADTEAFF

d_gene: .
abundance: .
len: 11
v_gene: TRBV27
j_gene: TRBJ2-1
CDR3nt: TGTGCCAGCACTTTGGGCGGGATCTGGTTCTTC
CDR3aa: CASTLGGIWFF

d_gene: TRBD2
abundance: medium-sized
len: 13
v_gene: TRBV25-1
j_gene: TRBJ2-7
CDR3nt: TGTGCCAGCGGACGCGGGAGTTCGGGCGAGCAGTACTTC
CDR3aa: CASGRGSSGEQYF

d_gene: .
abundance: .
len: 14
v_gene: TRBV6-1
j_gene: TRBJ2-3
CDR3nt: TGTGCCACCTCGGAGGGCCCTAGGTTAGATACGCAGTATTTT
CDR3aa: CATSEGPRLDTQYF

d_gene: TRBD1
abundance: .
len: 15
v_gene: TRBV4-2
j_gene: TRBJ1-2
CDR3nt: TGTGCCAGCAGCCAAGACCCCGGACAGGGATTTGGCTACACCTTC
CDR3aa: CASSQDPGQGFGYTF

d_gene: TRBD2
abundance: .
len: 17
v_gene: TRBV19
j_gene: TRBJ2-7
CDR3nt: TGTGCCAGTAGTCCATCCGCCGGGACTAGCGGGATCAACGAGCAGTACTTC
CDR3aa: CASSPSAGTSGINEQYF

d_gene: TRBD1
abundance: .
len: 17
v_gene: TRBV7-8
j_gene: TRBJ2-3
CDR3nt: TGTGCCAGCAGCTCCCTTGGGCGCAGGGGGCGACGGGATACGCAGTATTTT
CDR3aa: CASSSLGRRGRRDTQYF

d_gene: .
abundance: .
len: 14
v_gene: TRBV7-6
j_gene: TRBJ2-5
CDR3nt: TGTGCCAGCAGCTTAAATCAGGTTCGGGAGACCCAGTACTTC
CDR3aa: CASSLNQVRETQYF

d_gene: TRBD1
abundance: .
len: 15
v_gene: TRBV5-5
j_gene: TRBJ2-7
CDR3nt: TGTGCCAGCAGCTTGTGGGACAGGGCAGCCTACGAGCAGTACTTC
CDR3aa: CASSLWDRAAYEQYF

d_gene: .
abundance: .
len: 11
v_gene: TRBV19
j_gene: TRBJ2-1
CDR3nt: TGTGCCAGTAGGATAGGCGATGAGCAGTTCTTC
CDR3aa: CASRIGDEQFF

d_gene: TRBD1
abundance: .
len: 14
v_gene: TRBV27
j_gene: TRBJ2-3
CDR3nt: TGTGCCAGCAGTTTCGGGACAGGGGCAGATACGCAGTATTTT
CDR3aa: CASSFGTGADTQYF

d_gene: .
abundance: .
len: 13
v_gene: TRBV10-3
j_gene: TRBJ2-5
CDR3nt: TGTGCCGTTAACGAACAGGCCCAAGAGACCCAGTACTTC
CDR3aa: CAVNEQAQETQYF

d_gene: TRBD1
abundance: .
len: 14
v_gene: TRBV9
j_gene: TRBJ2-5
CDR3nt: TGTGCCAGCAGCCCTCCCGACAGGGCAGAGACCCAGTACTTC
CDR3aa: CASSPPDRAETQYF

d_gene: .
abundance: .
len: 17
v_gene: TRBV28
j_gene: TRBJ1-2
CDR3nt: TGTGCCAGCAGTTTAACCCGCGCGGGGGGACCTAACTATGGCTACACCTTC
CDR3aa: CASSLTRAGGPNYGYTF

d_gene: TRBD2
abundance: .
len: 15
v_gene: TRBV7-9
j_gene: TRBJ2-7
CDR3nt: TGTGCCAGCAGCCCCAATAGCGGGAGGCCCTACGAGCAGTACTTC
CDR3aa: CASSPNSGRPYEQYF

d_gene: .
abundance: .
len: 12
v_gene: TRBV19
j_gene: TRBJ1-4
CDR3nt: TGTGCCAGCCGCACAGGTGGTGAAAAACTGTTTTTT
CDR3aa: CASRTGGEKLFF

d_gene: .
abundance: .
len: 13
v_gene: TRBV27
j_gene: TRBJ2-2
CDR3nt: TGTGCCAGCAGGTGGGGCAACACCGGGGAGCTGTTTTTT
CDR3aa: CASRWGNTGELFF

d_gene: .
abundance: .
len: 13
v_gene: TRBV2
j_gene: TRBJ2-7
CDR3nt: TGTGCCAGCAGCCTCGGACTGTCCTACGAGCAGTACTTC
CDR3aa: CASSLGLSYEQYF

d_gene: TRBD1
abundance: .
len: 14
v_gene: TRBV7-9
j_gene: TRBJ1-5
CDR3nt: TGTGCCAGCAGCGGGACAGGGGGCAATCAGCCCCAGCATTTT
CDR3aa: CASSGTGGNQPQHF

d_gene: .
abundance: .
len: 13
v_gene: TRBV14
j_gene: TRBJ1-2
CDR3nt: TGTGCCAGCAGCCAAGACCGGGTTTATGGCTACACCTTC
CDR3aa: CASSQDRVYGYTF

d_gene: .
abundance: .
len: 14
v_gene: TRBV29-1
j_gene: TRBJ2-5
CDR3nt: TGCAGCGTTGAAGAAGGGGTCGTCCAAGAGACCCAGTACTTC
CDR3aa: CSVEEGVVQETQYF

d_gene: .
abundance: .
len: 14
v_gene: TRBV11-2
j_gene: TRBJ2-7
CDR3nt: TGTGCCAGCAGCTTAGGTCGACATCCTTACGAGCAGTACTTC
CDR3aa: CASSLGRHPYEQYF

d_gene: TRBD2
abundance: medium-sized
len: 16
v_gene: TRBV19
j_gene: TRBJ2-3
CDR3nt: TGTGCCAGTAGTTTTCTAGCGGGAGAGGGCACAGATACGCAGTATTTT
CDR3aa: CASSFLAGEGTDTQYF